This is a list of T cell receptor beta chains from one sample in a study of T cells in Graves' hyperthyroidism and ophthalmopathy. Via MiXCR, TCRdb re-called the multiplex PCR reads, giving one row per CDR3 protein. The sample carries about 520,000 distinct CDR3 sequences, about 24% recorded once. Material for sequencing was blood. All receptors derive from a woman in her 30s with Graves' ophthalmopathy. Each CDR3 is given with its conserved first and last residue. D genes are given only for firm matches. Clone sizes are given selectively: once, few, many, or a class where the clone is expanded.

v_gene,abundance,j_gene,d_gene,CDR3nt,CDR3aa
TRBV5-5,many,TRBJ1-1,NA,TGTGCCAGCAGCTCCCAGGAGATGGGCACTGAAGCTTTCTTT,CASSSQEMGTEAFF
TRBV5-1,NA,TRBJ1-1,NA,TGCGCCAGCAGCTTGTCCCCTCGATCCAACACTGAAGCTTTCTTT,CASSLSPRSNTEAFF
TRBV29-1,few,TRBJ2-7,TRBD2,TGCAGCGTTGAACTAGCGGGAGGGCCTCACTACGAGCAGTACTTC,CSVELAGGPHYEQYF
TRBV12-3/TRBV12-4,many,TRBJ1-2,TRBD1,TGTGCCAGCAGCGAGACAGGGGCGATCTATGGCTACACCTTC,CASSETGAIYGYTF
TRBV19,NA,TRBJ2-7,TRBD2,TGTGCCAGTAGTATGCTGGTAACTAGCGGGAGCGACGAGCAGTACTTC,CASSMLVTSGSDEQYF
TRBV6-2/TRBV6-3,NA,TRBJ2-7,NA,TGTGCCAGCCTTTCTCAGGGAAGCGAGCAGTACTTC,CASLSQGSEQYF
TRBV4-1,NA,TRBJ1-2,NA,TGCGCCAGCAGCCGAGCCGGGGCTGGCTACACCTTC,CASSRAGAGYTF
TRBV20-1,NA,TRBJ2-6,TRBD1,TGCAGTGCGGGACAGGCTAACTCTGGGGCCAACGTCCTGACTTTC,CSAGQANSGANVLTF
TRBV6-5,many,TRBJ1-1,NA,TGTGCCAGCAGTTACCCGGCAGAGAACACTGAAGCTTTCTTT,CASSYPAENTEAFF
TRBV6-5,many,TRBJ1-5,NA,TGTGCCAGCAGTTACAGGGGCTCGAGGGAGCCCCAGCATTTT,CASSYRGSREPQHF
TRBV12-3/TRBV12-4,many,TRBJ2-5,TRBD2,TGTGCCAGCAGGGGACTAGCGGGGGGGTACCAAGAGACCCAGTACTTC,CASRGLAGGYQETQYF
TRBV20-1,NA,TRBJ1-2,NA,TGCAGTGCTAATGACCACAGGAGCGGCTACACCTTC,CSANDHRSGYTF
TRBV4-3,many,TRBJ1-1,NA,TGCGCCAGCAGCCAAGACCAAGTGAACACTGAAGCTTTCTTT,CASSQDQVNTEAFF
TRBV11-2,many,TRBJ1-5,NA,TGTGCCAGCAGCTTAAACACGTATCAGCCCCAGCATTTT,CASSLNTYQPQHF
TRBV12-3/TRBV12-4,many,TRBJ1-2,TRBD1,TGTGCCAGCAGCCCCACGGGACAGGGCGGCTACACCTTC,CASSPTGQGGYTF
TRBV27,many,TRBJ1-2,NA,TGTGCCAGCAGTCCCCAGCGCTTCTATGGCTACACCTTC,CASSPQRFYGYTF
TRBV27,many,TRBJ1-2,NA,TGTGCCAGCAGTCCGGAGCCCCGCTATGGCTACACCTTC,CASSPEPRYGYTF
TRBV9,many,TRBJ1-3,NA,TGTGCCAGCAGCCCAGGGGACTACGGAAACACCATATATTTT,CASSPGDYGNTIYF
TRBV29-1,many,TRBJ2-4,TRBD1,TGCAGCGTCCTTTTGACAGGGAAGGACATTCAGTACTTC,CSVLLTGKDIQYF
TRBV6-5,many,TRBJ2-2,NA,TGTGCCAGCTCTCAGGGCGGCGGGCCGAACACCGGGGAGCTGTTTTTT,CASSQGGGPNTGELFF
TRBV4-2,few,TRBJ2-2,TRBD1,TGTGCCAGCAGCCAAGCATCCGGGACAGACACCGGGGAGCTGTTTTTT,CASSQASGTDTGELFF
TRBV12-3/TRBV12-4,many,TRBJ1-2,TRBD1,TGTGCCAGCAGCTACCGGGGCAGGGGGCCAACCTACACCTTC,CASSYRGRGPTYTF
TRBV24-1,many,TRBJ1-2,NA,TGTGCCACCAGTGATTTGCCCGGGGGCGGCTATGGCTACACCTTC,CATSDLPGGGYGYTF
TRBV30,NA,TRBJ2-5,TRBD2,TGTGCCTGGACCACCCGGGCTAGCGGGTTCCGAGAGACCCAGTACTTC,CAWTTRASGFRETQYF
TRBV28,NA,TRBJ1-1,NA,TGTGCCAGCAGTGAGCTTCTGGGAGGGGGCACTGAAGCTTTCTTT,CASSELLGGGTEAFF
TRBV4-1,many,TRBJ2-2,TRBD2,TGCGCCAGCAGCCAACTAGCGGGGGGCCGATACACCGGGGAGCTGTTTTTT,CASSQLAGGRYTGELFF
TRBV6-5,NA,TRBJ1-2,TRBD1,TGTGCCAGCAGTTACCTGGACAGGGGTCCTGGCTACACCTTC,CASSYLDRGPGYTF
TRBV30,many,TRBJ2-6,NA,TGTGCCGGCCTCAGGGTAGCTGGGGCCAACGTCCTGACTTTC,CAGLRVAGANVLTF
TRBV27,many,TRBJ1-5,NA,TGTGCCAGCAGTTTGGATAAAGTCAATCAGCCCCAGCATTTT,CASSLDKVNQPQHF
TRBV28,many,TRBJ2-7,NA,TGTGCCAGCAGTTTTGTTATCGGGGGCTATACCTACGAGCAGTACTTC,CASSFVIGGYTYEQYF
TRBV6-2/TRBV6-3,once,TRBJ2-7,TRBD1,TGTGCCAGCAGGTGTGGACAGGCAAGAGCCTACGAGCAGTACTTC,CASRCGQARAYEQYF
TRBV12-3/TRBV12-4,NA,TRBJ1-1,TRBD1,TGTGCCAGCAGCCCACAGGGGGCCACCACTGAAGCTTTCTTT,CASSPQGATTEAFF
TRBV27,many,TRBJ1-2,NA,TGTGCCAGCACCACCGAGGGTGATAGAGGCTACACCTTC,CASTTEGDRGYTF
TRBV5-1,many,TRBJ2-7,TRBD1,TGCGCCAGCAGCTTGGGACAGGGTCAGAGGAACGAGCAGTACTTC,CASSLGQGQRNEQYF
TRBV10-3,few,TRBJ1-3,NA,TGTGCCATCAGCCGGGGGGACACCATATATTTT,CAISRGDTIYF